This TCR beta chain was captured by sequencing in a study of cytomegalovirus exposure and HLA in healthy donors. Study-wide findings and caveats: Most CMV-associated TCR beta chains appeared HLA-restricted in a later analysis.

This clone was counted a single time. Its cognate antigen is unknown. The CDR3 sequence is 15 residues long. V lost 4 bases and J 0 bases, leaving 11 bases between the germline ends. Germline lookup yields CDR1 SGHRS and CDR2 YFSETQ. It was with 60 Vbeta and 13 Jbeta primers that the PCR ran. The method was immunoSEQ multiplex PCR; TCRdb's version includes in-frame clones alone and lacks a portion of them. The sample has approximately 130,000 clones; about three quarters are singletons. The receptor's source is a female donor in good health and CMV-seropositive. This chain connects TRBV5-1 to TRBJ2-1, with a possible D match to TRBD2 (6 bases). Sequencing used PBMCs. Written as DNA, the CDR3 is TGCGCCAGCAGCGGGACTGCCCTCTCCTACAATGAGCAGTTCTTC. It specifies CASSGTALSYNEQFF. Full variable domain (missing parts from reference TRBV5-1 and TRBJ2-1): KAGVTQTPRYLIKTRGQQVTLSCSPISGHRSVSWYQQTPGQGLQFLFEYFSETQRNKGNFPGRFSGRQFSNSRSEMNVSTLELGDSALYLCASSGTALSYNEQFFGPGTRLTVL.